This TCR beta chain was recorded in a study of cytomegalovirus exposure and HLA in healthy donors. The V gene's germline CDR1 is GTSNPN and CDR2 SVGIG (reference sequence). The CDR3 has 16 residues. Germline trimming cut 2 bases from V and 3 bases from J; bases unmatched to any gene: 9. The primer mix had 60 Vbeta and 13 Jbeta primers. TCRdb's table, derived via immunoSEQ multiplex PCR, lists solely in-frame clones and lacks some. The repertoire holds fewer than 150,000 clones, with roughly 74% as singletons. Findings and limits, study-wide: Presence/absence analyses treated sequencing depth as roughly uniform across donors. Productive rates of about 90% or about 30% were seen for most TCR beta V segments in an earlier analysis.

This clone was counted only a few times. Its antigen is unidentified. Sample: PBMCs. This receptor was identified in a woman between 45 and 60 years old in good health and CMV-seropositive. This chain connects TRBV30 to TRBJ2-2, with 7 positions matching TRBD2. This chain's CDR3 is CAWSHEAGRYTGELFF. CDR3 coding DNA: TGTGCCTGGAGTCATGAAGCGGGGCGGTACACCGGGGAGCTGTTTTTT.